This record concerns one T cell receptor (beta chain) sequence. The data were obtained in a study of blood T cells in healthy people across ages. CDR1 and CDR2 from the germline V gene are DFQATT and SNEGSKA (reference sequence). After removal of 1 base from V and 6 bases from J, the junction contained 5 bases not matched to a gene. CDR3 length: 13 residues. A second PCR of roughly 7 to 11 cycles used a sample-barcoded 5' primer and a J-beta primer mix. TCRdb passed the 5' RACE reads through MiXCR, listing each CDR3 protein once. The sample shows 1.5 million to 2 million distinct CDR3 sequences, roughly 52% of them seen only once.

The rearrangement links TRBV20-1 to TRBJ2-7; 8 nucleotides line up with TRBD1. Sequencing used blood. This sequence originates from a woman in her thirties or forties in good health. The CDR3 DNA sequence: TGCAGTGCTAGAGGTCAGGGGGCTGGCGAGCAGTACTTC. It specifies CSARGQGAGEQYF.